Shown below are 30 T cell receptor beta chains from a single sample sequenced in a study of identifying expanded T cells in peripheral blood. Assay used: immunoSEQ multiplex PCR; TCRdb lists only in-frame clones, some missing. The sample consists of 100,000 or so clones, around 89% of them appearing once. Sequences were obtained from blood. The source is a person aged 18 to 69 in good health.

The J gene is TRBJ1-4, the V gene TRBV11-2; D is unclear. Per germline, CDR1 SGHAT and CDR2 FQNNGV. The V gene lost 5 bases and the J gene lost 0 bases, with 7 bases spanning the gap. CDR3 length: 14 residues. The CDR3 DNA reads TGTGCCAGCAGCCTTTCATCAACTAATGAAAAACTGTTTTTT. This encodes CASSLSSTNEKLFF.

J is TRBJ2-5 and V is TRBV7-3; D ambiguous. CDR3 length equals 15 residues. V lost 4 bases and J 1 base, leaving 13 bases between the germline ends. Germline CDR1 SGHTA, CDR2 FQGTGA. The CDR3 is CASSSTGSPQETQYF. Here the CDR3 DNA reads TGTGCCAGCAGCTCCACTGGGTCCCCCCAAGAGACCCAGTACTTC.

The chain is built from TRBV10-1 and TRBJ1-1; D might be TRBD1 (6 bases). V was clipped by 4 bases and J by 7 bases, with 13 bases between them. The CDR3 has 13 residues. The V gene's germline CDR1 is WNHNN and CDR2 SYGVQD (reference sequence). The CDR3 reads CASSVRQAGEAFF. As DNA, the CDR3 is TGCGCCAGCAGTGTTCGACAGGCAGGTGAAGCTTTCTTT.

The chain joins TRBV12-5 to TRBJ2-5; D not certain. Germline V gene sequence: CDR1 LGHNT, CDR2 FRNRAP. The CDR3 runs 12 residues. V was clipped by 6 bases and J by 9 bases, with 14 bases between them. Written as DNA, the CDR3 is TGTGCTAGTGGCCGGACCTTCAAGGCCCAGTACTTC. Encoded protein: CASGRTFKAQYF.

The gene calls are TRBV28 and TRBJ2-7, with D uncertain. Between the trimmed V and J ends, which lost 4 bases and 8 bases, there was a span of 18 bases. CDR3 length: 14 residues. Germline lookup yields CDR1 MDHEN and CDR2 SYDVKM. The chain's CDR3 is CASSSPGPRPQQYF. CDR3 coding DNA: TGTGCCAGCAGTTCCCCCGGGCCCCGCCCTCAGCAGTACTTC.

The V gene is TRBV5-1, the J gene TRBJ1-2, with 9 bases lining up with TRBD1. J gave up 7 bases and V 4 bases, and 5 bases lay outside the gene matches. The CDR3 has 13 residues. Germline loops: CDR1 SGHRS, CDR2 YFSETQ. The DNA of the CDR3 is TGCGCCAGCAGCGAGGGACAGGGCCTTGGCTACACCTTC. This gives the protein CASSEGQGLGYTF.

This rearrangement joins TRBV7-2 to TRBJ2-1, with D unclear. CDR1 is SGHTA and CDR2 is FQGNSA in the germline V gene. V was trimmed by 3 bases and J by 7 bases, leaving 13 bases between them. The CDR3 has 14 amino acids. The CDR3 bases are TGTGCCAGCAGCTTCCCGGCGAGAAGGAATGAGCAGTTCTTC. It translates to CASSFPARRNEQFF.

As to this clone: One end of the junction is discordant with germline, which a read error may explain. V and J are TRBV18 and TRBJ2-3, with 7 bases identical to TRBD1. The CDR3 spans 12 residues. Germline CDR1 KGHSH, CDR2 LQKENI. CDR3 sequence reads: CATSGGTDTQYF. CDR3 bases: TGTGCCACCTCAGGGGGAACAGATACGCAGTATTTT.

This clone was seen repeatedly, ten times or more. V and J are TRBV30 and TRBJ1-2; D is possibly TRBD1 (6 bases). V was clipped by 8 bases and J by 8 bases, with 18 bases between them. Germline lookup yields CDR1 GTSNPN and CDR2 SVGIG (reference sequence). The CDR3 is made up of 12 amino acids. The CDR3, as DNA: TGTGCCCGAAACCGGGGGCCGGGGGGCTACACCTTC. It yields the protein CARNRGPGGYTF.

The rearrangement uses TRBV5-1 and TRBJ1-1; D not certain. Germline loops: CDR1 SGHRS, CDR2 YFSETQ. This CDR3 has 13 amino acids. V gave up 0 bases and J gave up 6 bases, with 9 bases separating them. Written as DNA, the CDR3 is TGCGCCAGCAGCTTGGCTGGGCCGGCTGAAGCTTTCTTT. Its protein is CASSLAGPAEAFF.

The V and J genes are TRBV4-2 and TRBJ1-5; D possibly corresponds to TRBD1 (6 bases). This CDR3 has 16 amino acids. V was shortened by 0 bases and J by 6 bases, with 15 bases between the two germline ends. Germline CDR1 is LGHNA and CDR2 is YNFKEQ. For the CDR3, the DNA is TGTGCCAGCAGCCAAGATTATTTCGGGGGCCTTCAGCCCCAGCATTTT. Translated: CASSQDYFGGLQPQHF.

The rearrangement links TRBV30 to TRBJ2-2, with 7 bases aligning to TRBD2. CDR3 length: 15 amino acids. V trimming: 0 bases; J trimming: 4 bases; junction bases outside the gene matches: 5. Looked up from germline, CDR1 is GTSNPN and CDR2 is SVGIG (reference sequence). As DNA, the CDR3 is TGTGCCTGGAGTGTACCGGAGCGGGGCACCGGGGAGCTGTTTTTT. Residues: CAWSVPERGTGELFF.

Details on this clone: A much larger clone is a single base away; this may be a read error. This sample also contains other DNA sequences that code for the same CDR3. V gene TRBV7-8 combines with J gene TRBJ2-7, with a tentative D call TRBD2 (5 bases). This CDR3 region has 14 residues. Trimming cost V 4 bases and J 5 bases, with 15 bases left between them. In germline, CDR1 is SGHVS, CDR2 FQNEAQ. The DNA of the CDR3 is TGTGCCAGCAGCTCGTTTGGGCCCGGGGACGAGCAGTACTTC. Residues: CASSSFGPGDEQYF.

This chain connects TRBV9 to TRBJ2-1; the D gene is possibly TRBD2 (6 bases). The CDR3 length is 15 residues. V lost 1 base, J lost 6 bases, and 14 bases lay in between. Per the germline V gene, CDR1 is SGDLS and CDR2 is YYNGEE. CDR3 residues: CASSVRSSDGNEQFF. CDR3 bases: TGTGCCAGCAGCGTACGATCTAGCGACGGCAATGAGCAGTTCTTC. Full variable domain (remainder filled in from reference TRBV9 and TRBJ2-1): DSGVTQTPKHLITATGQRVTLRCSPRSGDLSVYWYQQSLDQGLQFLIQYYNGEERAKGNILERFSAQQFPDLHSELNLSSLELGDSALYFCASSVRSSDGNEQFFGPGTRLTVL.

This chain links TRBV5-8 with TRBJ2-1; 7 nucleotides match TRBD1. The germline V gene encodes CDR1 SGHTS and CDR2 YDEGEE. Germline trimming cut 0 bases from V and 6 bases from J; bases unmatched to any gene: 6. The CDR3 is made up of 15 amino acids. The CDR3 DNA reads as TGTGCCAGCAGCTTGGTACAGGGGATTTCCAATGAGCAGTTCTTC. This codes for CASSLVQGISNEQFF. The whole variable domain, remainder taken from reference TRBV5-8 and TRBJ2-1, is EAGVTQSPTHLIKTRGQQATLRCSPISGHTSVYWYQQALGLGLQFLLWYDEGEERNRGNFPPRFSGRQFPNYSSELNVNALELEDSALYLCASSLVQGISNEQFFGPGTRLTVL.

The chain is built from TRBV28 and TRBJ2-7; maybe TRBD1 (6 bases). CDR3 length equals 16 residues. Trimming stripped 5 bases from V and 6 bases from J, with 23 bases between. Germline-derived CDR1 and CDR2 are MDHEN and SYDVKM. The CDR3 loop reads CASSSPQQGNSGEQYF. CDR3 nucleotide sequence: TGTGCCAGCAGTAGCCCCCAGCAGGGGAATAGTGGCGAGCAGTACTTC.

The CDR3 is CASSQDYGSGYTF. CDR3 nucleotides: TGCGCCAGCAGCCAAGATTACGGGAGTGGCTACACCTTC. The chain links TRBV4-3 to TRBJ1-2; D is ambiguous. Trimming shortened V by 0 bases and J by 7 bases, and 9 bases separated the two germline ends. The CDR3 extends over 13 amino acids. Germline CDR1 and CDR2: LGHNA and YSLEER.

DNA of the CDR3: TGTGCCAGCAGCCAAGGCCGGACTATTGGACAAGAGACCCAGTACTTC. This codes for CASSQGRTIGQETQYF. This sequence joins TRBV4-2 and TRBJ2-5; TRBD2 is a possible D gene (6 bases). V lost 1 base, J lost 2 bases, and 14 bases lay in between. The CDR3 length is 16 residues. CDR1 and CDR2 from the germline V gene are LGHNA and YNFKEQ.

This chain links TRBV6-1 with TRBJ1-2, with D possibly matching TRBD1 (6 bases). V was clipped by 7 bases and J by 2 bases, with 14 bases between them. Germline V lookup: CDR1 MNHNS, CDR2 SASEGT. This CDR3 spans 14 amino acids. In DNA form, the CDR3 reads TGTGCCAGCACTACCGGGACACTCAACTATGGCTACACCTTC. This sequence encodes CASTTGTLNYGYTF.

This clone was found a few times. This chain uses TRBV7-3 with TRBJ1-2; 7 nucleotides agree with TRBD1. With 2 bases clipped from V and 3 bases from J, the junction kept 3 bases outside the gene matches. Germline CDR1 reads SGHTA; CDR2 reads FQGTGA. This CDR3 spans 14 amino acids. CDR3 DNA sequence: TGTGCCAGCAGCTTACTTGGACAGGACTATGGCTACACCTTC. Protein: CASSLLGQDYGYTF.

This chain joins TRBV7-9 and TRBJ2-3; 7 bases map to TRBD2. From germline, CDR1 is SEHNR and CDR2 FQNEAQ (reference sequence). The CDR3 has 16 residues. The junction had 11 bases not matched to a gene; V was cut back by 6 bases and J by 2 bases. CDR3 residues: CASSPIPGGHTDTQYF. CDR3 sequence (DNA): TGTGCCAGCAGTCCCATCCCGGGGGGTCACACAGATACGCAGTATTTT. The whole variable domain, remainder taken from reference TRBV7-9 and TRBJ2-3, is DTGVSQNPRHKITKRGQNVTFRCDPISEHNRLYWYRQTLGQGPEFLTYFQNEAQLEKSRLLSDRFSAERPKGSFSTLEIQRTEQGDSAMYLCASSPIPGGHTDTQYFGPGTRLTVL.

The V and J genes are TRBV6-6 and TRBJ1-5; perhaps TRBD1 as D (5 bases). This CDR3 has 13 amino acids. Trimming took 5 bases from V and 2 from J, leaving 7 bases between them. Germline CDR1 MNHNY, CDR2 SVGAGI (reference sequence). CDR3 sequence: CASSPQGNQPQHF. As DNA, the CDR3 is TGTGCCAGCAGTCCACAGGGCAATCAGCCCCAGCATTTT.

The gene calls are TRBV29-1 and TRBJ1-5; a possible D gene is TRBD1 (5 bases). V was clipped by 5 bases and J by 4 bases, with 15 bases between them. This CDR3 comprises 14 residues. Germline CDR1 reads SQVTM; CDR2 reads ANQGSEA. DNA for the CDR3: TGCAGCGTTACTTTCCAGGGATGGAATCAGCCCCAGCATTTT. Its protein product is CSVTFQGWNQPQHF.

The gene calls are TRBV2 and TRBJ2-7; the D gene is possibly TRBD2 (6 bases). V lost 6 bases to trimming and J lost 1 base, with 13 bases between them. Germline CDR1 SNHLY, CDR2 FYNNEI. The CDR3 totals 14 residues. The CDR3 nucleotides read TGTGCCAGCAGGGGGGACGGGGGATCCTACGAGCAGTACTTC. It translates to CASRGDGGSYEQYF.

V usage is TRBV4-3 and J usage is TRBJ2-1; perhaps TRBD2 as D (7 bases). CDR3 length: 18 amino acids. The V end lost 1 base, the J end lost 0 bases, and 16 bases lay between the germline ends. Germline V lookup: CDR1 LGHNA, CDR2 YSLEER. The DNA for the CDR3 is TGCGCCAGCAGCCAAGCCGTACAGGGAGGGACCTCCTACAATGAGCAGTTCTTC. Translated: CASSQAVQGGTSYNEQFF.

The rearrangement uses TRBV4-1 and TRBJ1-2, with 11 bases lining up with TRBD1. The CDR3 is made up of 15 amino acids. CDR1 MGHRA and CDR2 YSYEKL come from the germline V gene. V trimming: 4 bases; J trimming: 6 bases; junction bases outside the gene matches: 7. The CDR3 coding sequence is TGCGCCAGCAGCCGACCGGGACAGGGGGTTGATGGCTACACCTTC. Its translation is CASSRPGQGVDGYTF.

The chain employs TRBV6-5 and TRBJ2-5; possibly TRBD2 for D (5 bases). CDR3 length equals 15 residues. Germline CDR1 is MNHEY and CDR2 is SVGAGI. Trimming shortened V by 3 bases and J by 2 bases, and 13 bases separated the two germline ends. The CDR3 spells CASSYSSLGQETQYF. The CDR3 region has the DNA TGTGCCAGCAGTTATTCGTCACTAGGGCAAGAGACCCAGTACTTC.

This clone appeared a single time. The chain couples TRBV6-4 to TRBJ2-3; possible D gene TRBD2, 7 bases. V was clipped by 1 base and J by 5 bases, with 13 bases between them. There are 15 residues in the CDR3. CDR1 MRHNA and CDR2 SNTAGT come from the germline V gene. In DNA form, the CDR3 reads TGTGCCAGCAGTGACTTAGGGGGGGCGCGAGATACGCAGTATTTT. Translation gives CASSDLGGARDTQYF.

This rearrangement joins TRBV7-9 to TRBJ2-7, with 10 positions matching TRBD1. V dropped 5 bases and J dropped 5; count of bases not matched to a gene: 9. This CDR3 is 15 amino acids long. Per germline, CDR1 SEHNR and CDR2 FQNEAQ (reference sequence). The chain's CDR3 is CASSGTGTGDHEQYF. CDR3 DNA: TGTGCCAGCAGCGGCACCGGGACAGGGGACCACGAGCAGTACTTC.

J is TRBJ2-1 and V is TRBV25-1; D ambiguous. The germline gives CDR1 MGHDK, CDR2 SYGVNS. CDR3 length: 13 residues. The V end lost 6 bases, the J end lost 4 bases, and 10 bases lay between the germline ends. CDR3: CASSLGNYNEQFF. Written as DNA, the CDR3 is TGTGCCAGCAGCCTAGGGAATTACAATGAGCAGTTCTTC.